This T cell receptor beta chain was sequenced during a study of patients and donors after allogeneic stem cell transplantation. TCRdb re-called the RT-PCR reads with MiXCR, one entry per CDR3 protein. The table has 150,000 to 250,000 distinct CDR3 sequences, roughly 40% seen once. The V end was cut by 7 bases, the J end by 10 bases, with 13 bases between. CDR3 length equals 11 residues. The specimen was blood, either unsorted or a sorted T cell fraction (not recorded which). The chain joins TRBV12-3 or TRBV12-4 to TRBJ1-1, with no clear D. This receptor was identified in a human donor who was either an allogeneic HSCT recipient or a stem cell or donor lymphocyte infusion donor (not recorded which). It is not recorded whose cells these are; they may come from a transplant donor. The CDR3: CASNTRDSAFF. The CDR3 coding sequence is TGTGCCAGCAACACTCGGGATTCAGCTTTCTTT.